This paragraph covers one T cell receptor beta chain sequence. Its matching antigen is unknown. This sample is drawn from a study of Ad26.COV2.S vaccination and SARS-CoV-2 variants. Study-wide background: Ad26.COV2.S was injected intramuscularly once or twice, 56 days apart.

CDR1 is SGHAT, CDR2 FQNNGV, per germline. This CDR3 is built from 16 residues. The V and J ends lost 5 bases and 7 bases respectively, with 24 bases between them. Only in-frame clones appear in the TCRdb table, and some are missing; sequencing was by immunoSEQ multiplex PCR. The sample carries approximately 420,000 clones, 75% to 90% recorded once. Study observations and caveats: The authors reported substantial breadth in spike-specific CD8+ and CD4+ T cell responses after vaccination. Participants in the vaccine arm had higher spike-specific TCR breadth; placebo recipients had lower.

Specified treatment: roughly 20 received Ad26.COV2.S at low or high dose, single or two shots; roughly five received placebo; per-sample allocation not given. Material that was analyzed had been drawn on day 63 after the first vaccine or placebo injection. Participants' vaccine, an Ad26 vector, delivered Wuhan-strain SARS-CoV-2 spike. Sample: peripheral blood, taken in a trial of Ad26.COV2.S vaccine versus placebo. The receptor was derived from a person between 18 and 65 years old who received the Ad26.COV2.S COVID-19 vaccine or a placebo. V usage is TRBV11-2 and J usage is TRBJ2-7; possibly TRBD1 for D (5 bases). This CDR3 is CASSPQLYRGPWEQYF. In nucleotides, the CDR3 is TGTGCCAGCAGCCCGCAATTGTATAGGGGCCCGTGGGAGCAGTACTTC.